A selection of T cell receptor beta chains follows, all from one sample in a study of cytomegalovirus exposure and HLA in healthy donors. TCRdb's copy holds only in-frame clones and misses some; the assay was immunoSEQ multiplex PCR. The sample lists 150,000 to 200,000 clones, around three quarters occurring once. The sequenced material came from PBMCs. The receptors here all came from a woman aged 40 to 50 in good health and CMV-seronegative. CDR3s include the opening cysteine and the closing phenylalanine or tryptophan. The order of the fields is V gene, D gene, clone size, J gene, CDR3 protein, CDR3 DNA. D genes are given only for firm matches. Size values are once, few and many counts, or a class for expanded clones, and some rows have none.

V gene: TRBV6-5
D gene: -
clone size: -
J gene: TRBJ2-3
CDR3 protein: CASRQSGVTTDTQYF
CDR3 DNA: TGTGCCAGCCGGCAATCCGGGGTCACCACAGATACGCAGTATTTT

V gene: TRBV9
D gene: TRBD2
clone size: few
J gene: TRBJ2-2
CDR3 protein: CASSALAGNTGELFF
CDR3 DNA: TGTGCCAGCAGCGCCCTAGCGGGCAACACCGGGGAGCTGTTTTTT

V gene: TRBV6-1
D gene: TRBD1
clone size: -
J gene: TRBJ1-5
CDR3 protein: CASSEWTGSLNQPQHF
CDR3 DNA: TGTGCCAGCAGTGAATGGACAGGGAGTCTCAATCAGCCCCAGCATTTT

V gene: TRBV30
D gene: -
clone size: -
J gene: TRBJ1-2
CDR3 protein: CAWSVGGTLGGYTF
CDR3 DNA: TGTGCCTGGAGTGTGGGGGGGACACTCGGAGGCTACACCTTC

V gene: TRBV5-1
D gene: TRBD2
clone size: -
J gene: TRBJ2-1
CDR3 protein: CASSLGTSGRNEQFF
CDR3 DNA: TGCGCCAGCAGCCTGGGGACTAGCGGGAGAAATGAGCAGTTCTTC

V gene: TRBV7-2
D gene: TRBD2
clone size: -
J gene: TRBJ2-3
CDR3 protein: CASSLRGTSADTQYF
CDR3 DNA: TGTGCCAGCAGCTTACGGGGGACTAGCGCAGATACGCAGTATTTT

V gene: TRBV28
D gene: -
clone size: -
J gene: TRBJ2-3
CDR3 protein: CASSFGGPTDTQYF
CDR3 DNA: TGTGCCAGCAGTTTTGGTGGGCCCACAGATACGCAGTATTTT

V gene: TRBV2
D gene: -
clone size: -
J gene: TRBJ2-3
CDR3 protein: CASSLARSTDTQYF
CDR3 DNA: TGTGCCAGCTCCCTAGCGAGAAGCACAGATACGCAGTATTTT

V gene: TRBV2
D gene: TRBD1
clone size: -
J gene: TRBJ2-5
CDR3 protein: CASRDLSRGNQETQYF
CDR3 DNA: TGTGCCAGCAGGGACCTCTCCAGGGGGAACCAAGAGACCCAGTACTTC

V gene: TRBV6-1
D gene: -
clone size: few
J gene: TRBJ1-2
CDR3 protein: CASSEGGGYTF
CDR3 DNA: TGTGCCAGCAGTGAAGGGGGCGGCTACACCTTC

V gene: TRBV5-1
D gene: TRBD1
clone size: -
J gene: TRBJ1-5
CDR3 protein: CASSLAGGQPQHF
CDR3 DNA: TGCGCCAGCAGCTTGGCAGGGGGGCAGCCCCAGCATTTT

V gene: TRBV9
D gene: -
clone size: -
J gene: TRBJ2-5
CDR3 protein: CASSVGHVLQETQYF
CDR3 DNA: TGTGCCAGCAGCGTAGGACACGTACTTCAAGAGACCCAGTACTTC

V gene: TRBV5-1
D gene: TRBD1
clone size: few
J gene: TRBJ2-6
CDR3 protein: CASSAAGTGAAGALSGANVLTF
CDR3 DNA: TGCGCCAGCAGCGCCGCCGGGACAGGGGCCGCCGGGGCCCTCTCTGGGGCCAACGTCCTGACTTTC

V gene: TRBV27
D gene: -
clone size: -
J gene: TRBJ2-1
CDR3 protein: CASSLNRNEQFF
CDR3 DNA: TGTGCCAGCAGTTTAAACAGAAATGAGCAGTTCTTC

V gene: TRBV9
D gene: -
clone size: -
J gene: TRBJ1-3
CDR3 protein: CASSPGTGSGNTIYF
CDR3 DNA: TGTGCCAGCAGCCCGGGAACAGGGAGTGGAAACACCATATATTTT

V gene: TRBV7-9
D gene: -
clone size: -
J gene: TRBJ2-1
CDR3 protein: CASSLGLRSSYNEQFF
CDR3 DNA: TGTGCCAGCAGCCTAGGCCTTAGGAGCTCCTACAATGAGCAGTTCTTC

V gene: TRBV2
D gene: TRBD2
clone size: -
J gene: TRBJ2-3
CDR3 protein: CASRRLASSTDTQYF
CDR3 DNA: TGTGCCAGCAGACGACTAGCGAGTAGCACAGATACGCAGTATTTT

V gene: TRBV6-5
D gene: TRBD1
clone size: -
J gene: TRBJ2-5
CDR3 protein: CASSGSTGGETQYF
CDR3 DNA: TGTGCCAGCAGTGGCTCCACAGGGGGAGAGACCCAGTACTTC

V gene: TRBV9
D gene: -
clone size: once
J gene: TRBJ2-3
CDR3 protein: CASSVVSTSWGNTDTQYF
CDR3 DNA: TGTGCCAGCAGCGTAGTCTCAACTAGCTGGGGGAACACAGATACGCAGTATTTT

V gene: TRBV28
D gene: TRBD1
clone size: -
J gene: TRBJ1-2
CDR3 protein: CASSSLRDRVNYGYTF
CDR3 DNA: TGTGCCAGCAGTTCACTCCGGGACAGGGTTAACTATGGCTACACCTTC

V gene: TRBV30
D gene: -
clone size: -
J gene: TRBJ2-3
CDR3 protein: CARSSQTGFITDTQYF
CDR3 DNA: TGTGCCCGGTCCTCCCAAACAGGGTTTATTACAGATACGCAGTATTTT

V gene: TRBV20-1
D gene: -
clone size: -
J gene: TRBJ2-7
CDR3 protein: CSARASGEQYF
CDR3 DNA: TGCAGTGCTAGAGCCTCGGGGGAGCAGTACTTC

V gene: TRBV2
D gene: -
clone size: -
J gene: TRBJ2-2
CDR3 protein: CASSGLRSTGELFF
CDR3 DNA: TGTGCCAGCAGTGGTCTCCGGAGCACCGGGGAGCTGTTTTTT

V gene: TRBV7-9
D gene: -
clone size: once
J gene: TRBJ2-5
CDR3 protein: CASSQDSKETQYF
CDR3 DNA: TGTGCCAGCAGCCAGGACAGCAAAGAGACCCAGTACTTC

V gene: TRBV6-5
D gene: TRBD1
clone size: once
J gene: TRBJ2-2
CDR3 protein: CATRQGYTGELFF
CDR3 DNA: TGTGCCACCCGACAGGGGTACACCGGGGAGCTGTTTTTT

V gene: TRBV11-2
D gene: TRBD1
clone size: -
J gene: TRBJ1-1
CDR3 protein: CASSSGQGSAAFF
CDR3 DNA: TGTGCCAGCAGCTCCGGACAGGGGTCGGCCGCTTTCTTT

V gene: TRBV29-1
D gene: TRBD2
clone size: -
J gene: TRBJ2-7
CDR3 protein: CSVGKREGYEQYF
CDR3 DNA: TGCAGCGTTGGGAAGCGGGAGGGGTACGAGCAGTACTTC

V gene: TRBV7-9
D gene: -
clone size: -
J gene: TRBJ2-3
CDR3 protein: CASSFSTGTDTQYF
CDR3 DNA: TGTGCCAGCAGCTTTTCTACAGGCACAGATACGCAGTATTTT

V gene: TRBV2
D gene: -
clone size: -
J gene: TRBJ1-2
CDR3 protein: CASSVSRANYGYTF
CDR3 DNA: TGTGCCAGCAGCGTTAGCAGGGCTAACTATGGCTACACCTTC

V gene: TRBV29-1
D gene: -
clone size: -
J gene: TRBJ1-1
CDR3 protein: CSVVQYTEAFF
CDR3 DNA: TGCAGCGTTGTGCAGTACACTGAAGCTTTCTTT

V gene: TRBV9
D gene: TRBD1
clone size: -
J gene: TRBJ1-3
CDR3 protein: CASSIRTGAGNTIYF
CDR3 DNA: TGTGCCAGCAGCATCAGGACAGGGGCTGGAAACACCATATATTTT

V gene: TRBV5-1
D gene: TRBD2
clone size: once
J gene: TRBJ2-1
CDR3 protein: CASSTASLTSGSSYNEQFF
CDR3 DNA: TGCGCCAGCAGCACGGCGTCGCTGACTAGCGGGAGCTCCTACAATGAGCAGTTCTTC

V gene: TRBV11-1
D gene: TRBD1
clone size: -
J gene: TRBJ2-5
CDR3 protein: CASSYGQGETQYF
CDR3 DNA: TGTGCCAGCAGCTACGGACAGGGAGAGACCCAGTACTTC

V gene: TRBV10-2
D gene: TRBD1
clone size: -
J gene: TRBJ1-5
CDR3 protein: CASSESTGDNQPQHF
CDR3 DNA: TGCGCCAGCAGTGAGTCGACAGGGGACAATCAGCCCCAGCATTTT

V gene: TRBV13
D gene: -
clone size: -
J gene: TRBJ2-3
CDR3 protein: CASSLRSRVATDTQYF
CDR3 DNA: TGTGCCAGCAGCTTAAGGTCCCGGGTTGCGACAGATACGCAGTATTTT

V gene: TRBV18
D gene: -
clone size: -
J gene: TRBJ1-1
CDR3 protein: CASSPRRGDGGNTEAFF
CDR3 DNA: TGTGCCAGCTCACCTCGACGGGGGGATGGAGGAAACACTGAAGCTTTCTTT

V gene: TRBV5-1
D gene: -
clone size: -
J gene: TRBJ2-1
CDR3 protein: CASSVGGFLREQFF
CDR3 DNA: TGCGCCAGCAGCGTGGGAGGCTTCCTCCGGGAGCAGTTCTTC

V gene: TRBV11-3
D gene: TRBD1
clone size: -
J gene: TRBJ2-7
CDR3 protein: CASSPRTGFNEQYF
CDR3 DNA: TGTGCCAGCAGCCCGAGGACAGGGTTCAACGAGCAGTACTTC

V gene: TRBV18
D gene: -
clone size: -
J gene: TRBJ1-1
CDR3 protein: CASSPNGGTEAFF
CDR3 DNA: TGTGCCAGCTCACCAAACGGGGGGACTGAAGCTTTCTTT

V gene: TRBV7-8
D gene: -
clone size: few
J gene: TRBJ2-3
CDR3 protein: CASSPAAEDTQYF
CDR3 DNA: TGTGCCAGCAGCCCGGCGGCCGAAGATACGCAGTATTTT

V gene: TRBV6-5
D gene: TRBD1
clone size: -
J gene: TRBJ2-7
CDR3 protein: CASSLTGGNEQYF
CDR3 DNA: TGTGCCAGCAGCCTGACAGGGGGAAACGAGCAGTACTTC

V gene: TRBV5-1
D gene: TRBD1
clone size: -
J gene: TRBJ1-2
CDR3 protein: CASSLVQGEDGYTF
CDR3 DNA: TGCGCCAGCAGCTTGGTACAGGGGGAAGATGGCTACACCTTC

V gene: TRBV7-3
D gene: TRBD1
clone size: -
J gene: TRBJ2-7
CDR3 protein: CASSGTGGGEQYF
CDR3 DNA: TGTGCCAGCAGCGGTACAGGGGGCGGCGAGCAGTACTTC

V gene: TRBV25-1
D gene: -
clone size: -
J gene: TRBJ1-1
CDR3 protein: CASSEGRGEAFF
CDR3 DNA: TGTGCCAGCAGTGAAGGAAGGGGTGAAGCTTTCTTT

V gene: TRBV6-5
D gene: -
clone size: -
J gene: TRBJ1-5
CDR3 protein: CASSQYFGSNQPQHF
CDR3 DNA: TGTGCCAGCAGTCAGTATTTCGGGAGCAATCAGCCCCAGCATTTT

V gene: TRBV5-6
D gene: TRBD1
clone size: once
J gene: TRBJ1-5
CDR3 protein: CASSPYSTGGFQPQHF
CDR3 DNA: TGTGCCAGCAGCCCCTATTCGACAGGGGGGTTTCAGCCCCAGCATTTT

V gene: TRBV5-4
D gene: -
clone size: -
J gene: TRBJ2-7
CDR3 protein: CASSLEGSYEQYF
CDR3 DNA: TGTGCCAGCAGCTTGGAGGGGTCCTACGAGCAGTACTTC

V gene: TRBV5-6
D gene: TRBD2
clone size: -
J gene: TRBJ2-3
CDR3 protein: CASSLEGWTGGPTDTQYF
CDR3 DNA: TGTGCCAGCAGCTTGGAAGGTTGGACGGGAGGGCCCACAGATACGCAGTATTTT

V gene: TRBV7-7
D gene: -
clone size: -
J gene: TRBJ2-5
CDR3 protein: CASSLFAGGGETQYF
CDR3 DNA: TGTGCTAGCAGCTTATTCGCAGGAGGGGGCGAGACCCAGTACTTC